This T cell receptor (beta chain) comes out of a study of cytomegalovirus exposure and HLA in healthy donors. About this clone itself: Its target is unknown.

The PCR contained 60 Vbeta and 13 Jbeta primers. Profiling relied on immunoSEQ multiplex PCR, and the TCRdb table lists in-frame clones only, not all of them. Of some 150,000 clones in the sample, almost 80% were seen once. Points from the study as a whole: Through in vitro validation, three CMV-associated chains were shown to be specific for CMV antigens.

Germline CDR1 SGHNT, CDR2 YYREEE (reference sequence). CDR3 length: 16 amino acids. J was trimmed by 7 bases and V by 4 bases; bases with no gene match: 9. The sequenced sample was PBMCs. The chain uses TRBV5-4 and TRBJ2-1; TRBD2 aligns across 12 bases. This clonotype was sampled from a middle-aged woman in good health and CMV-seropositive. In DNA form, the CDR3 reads TGTGCCAGCAGCCCCTCACTAGCGGGGGGCCTGAATGAGCAGTTCTTC. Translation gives CASSPSLAGGLNEQFF.